These 23 T cell receptor beta chains originate from one sample sequenced in a study of blood T cell repertoires in COVID-19. The table came from immunoSEQ multiplex PCR; TCRdb's copy has only in-frame clones and leaves some out. The sample contains 150,000 or so clones, 87% of which appear only once. The specimen was peripheral blood. The origin of the receptors is an elderly man with acute or convalescent COVID-19.

This clone appeared a few times. The rearrangement links TRBV6-1 to TRBJ1-2; D is possibly TRBD1 (6 bases). The germline V gene has CDR1 MNHNS and CDR2 SASEGT. The CDR3 runs to 13 residues. V lost 1 base to trimming and J lost 7 bases, with 10 bases between them. For the CDR3, the DNA is TGTGCCAGCAGTGAAGGACAGGTCGGTGGCTACACCTTC. This translates into CASSEGQVGGYTF.

V and J are TRBV5-1 and TRBJ2-1; 12 nucleotides align to TRBD2. Germline V gives CDR1 SGHRS, CDR2 YFSETQ. The CDR3 length is 16 residues. The J segment lost 5 bases and the V segment lost 0 bases, leaving 3 bases of the junction unmatched. The CDR3 loop is CASSLVTSGSHNEQFF. The CDR3 nucleotides read TGCGCCAGCAGCTTGGTGACTAGCGGGAGTCACAATGAGCAGTTCTTC.

This clone occurred a few times. The chain links TRBV10-3 to TRBJ1-1, with D unclear. The ends were cut back, 0 bases at V and 7 bases at J, with 6 bases in the middle. The length of the CDR3 is 12 residues. Germline values: CDR1 ENHRY, CDR2 SYGVKD. CDR3 amino acids: CAISESRFEAFF. In nucleotides, the CDR3 is TGTGCCATCAGTGAGTCGAGATTTGAAGCTTTCTTT.

The chain uses TRBV11-2 and TRBJ1-3; TRBD1 might be the D (5 bases). With 1 base removed from V and 4 bases from J, the gap between germline ends came to 11 bases. CDR3 size: 15 residues. Germline CDR1 is SGHAT and CDR2 is FQNNGV. The CDR3 here is CASSLAGGSGNTIYF. The CDR3, as DNA: TGTGCCAGCAGCTTAGCCGGGGGTTCGGGAAACACCATATATTTT.

The chain couples TRBV5-1 to TRBJ2-5; 11 bases match TRBD2. CDR1 and CDR2 (germline): SGHRS, YFSETQ. V lost 3 bases to trimming and J lost 5 bases; unmatched junction nucleotides: 0. The CDR3 length is 13 residues. The CDR3 bases are TGCGCCAGCAGCTGGACTAGCGGGGAGACCCAGTACTTC. Translating gives CASSWTSGETQYF.

This clone was recorded only once. The V gene is TRBV6-5, the J gene TRBJ2-7, with D possibly being TRBD1 (6 bases). This CDR3 spans 12 amino acids. Trimming took off 6 bases at V and 3 bases at J, with 9 bases between the two ends. Looked up from germline, CDR1 is MNHEY and CDR2 is SVGAGI. The CDR3 loop is CASSGTYYEQYF. CDR3 DNA sequence: TGTGCCAGCAGCGGGACATACTACGAGCAGTACTTC.

The chain joins TRBV5-5 to TRBJ1-4, with D hard to call. The CDR3 sequence is 15 residues long. CDR1 SGHKS and CDR2 YYEKEE come from the germline V gene (reference sequence). V was clipped by 0 bases and J by 8 bases, with 14 bases between them. CDR3 protein: CASSLGTNKREKLFF. The CDR3 DNA is TGTGCCAGCAGCTTGGGTACAAATAAGCGGGAAAAACTGTTTTTT.

The CDR3, as DNA: TGTGCCAGCAGCAACACTCTGCCGGGGACAGGACGGAACACTGAAGCTTTCTTT. This translates into CASSNTLPGTGRNTEAFF. The chain links TRBV9 to TRBJ1-1, with 8 bases that match TRBD1. Germline assignment: CDR1 SGDLS and CDR2 YYNGEE. Losses at the gene ends were 4 bases for V and 1 base for J; bases not matched to a gene: 15. The CDR3 contains 18 residues.

The chain is built from TRBV5-1 and TRBJ2-1; D might be TRBD2 (6 bases). Trimming shortened V by 7 bases and J by 3 bases, and 14 bases separated the two germline ends. The CDR3 runs 14 residues. Per the germline V gene, CDR1 is SGHRS and CDR2 is YFSETQ. The CDR3 DNA is TGCGCCAGCGGGACGGGGGAAAGCTACAATGAGCAGTTCTTC. This codes for CASGTGESYNEQFF. The complete variable domain, with remaining parts taken from reference TRBV5-1 and TRBJ2-1, reads KAGVTQTPRYLIKTRGQQVTLSCSPISGHRSVSWYQQTPGQGLQFLFEYFSETQRNKGNFPGRFSGRQFSNSRSEMNVSTLELGDSALYLCASGTGESYNEQFFGPGTRLTVL.

This chain connects TRBV4-1 to TRBJ1-4, with no clear D. V shed 0 bases and J shed 15 bases, with 14 bases lying between them. The CDR3 spans 13 residues. Germline loops: CDR1 MGHRA, CDR2 YSYEKL. CDR3 bases: TGCGCCAGCAGCCAAGATAGGTCGGGATTGGTGTTTTTT. It encodes CASSQDRSGLVFF.

This chain uses TRBV6-6 with TRBJ1-3, with D perhaps TRBD1 (6 bases). The CDR3 is made up of 15 amino acids. Germline lookup yields CDR1 MNHNY and CDR2 SVGAGI (reference sequence). The germline V and J ends were trimmed by 4 bases and 0 bases, with 10 bases remaining between them. The chain's CDR3 is CASSLTGSSGNTIYF. CDR3 coding DNA: TGTGCCAGCAGTTTAACAGGGAGCTCTGGAAACACCATATATTTT.

The rearrangement joins TRBV7-8 to TRBJ2-7, with 8 bases that match TRBD1. This CDR3 spans 15 amino acids. J lost 2 bases, V lost 1 base, and 4 bases had no gene match. CDR1 and CDR2 from the germline V gene are SGHVS and FQNEAQ. CDR3 coding DNA: TGTGCCAGCAGCTTAGTAGGACAGGGTACCTACGAGCAGTACTTC. Encoded protein: CASSLVGQGTYEQYF.

This chain joins TRBV12-3 or TRBV12-4 and TRBJ2-7; D not certain. V was trimmed by 6 bases and J by 5 bases, leaving 11 bases between them. The CDR3 loop spans 12 amino acids. CDR3 residues: CASSPASNEQYF. CDR3 sequence (DNA): TGTGCCAGCAGCCCAGCGTCGAACGAGCAGTACTTC.

V gene TRBV18 combines with J gene TRBJ2-5; possible D gene TRBD2, 5 bases. The length of the CDR3 is 14 residues. Germline V gene data show CDR1 as KGHSH and CDR2 as LQKENI. V was trimmed by 3 bases and J by 2 bases, leaving 10 bases between them. DNA of the CDR3: TGTGCCAGCTCACCGACTACGGCTCAAGAGACCCAGTACTTC. Translating gives CASSPTTAQETQYF.

V and J are TRBV19 and TRBJ1-4; TRBD1 is a possible D gene (6 bases). The CDR3 length is 15 residues. With 3 bases removed from V and 0 bases from J, the gap between germline ends came to 8 bases. Looked up from germline, CDR1 is LNHDA and CDR2 is SQIVND (reference sequence). CDR3: CASSMDSATNEKLFF. The CDR3 DNA reads TGTGCCAGTAGTATGGACAGTGCAACTAATGAAAAACTGTTTTTT.

The genes are TRBV5-5 and TRBJ1-3; 8 nucleotides line up with TRBD1. Unmatched junction bases numbered 4, after V lost 3 bases and J lost 2 bases. The CDR3 length is 15 residues. Germline V gene data show CDR1 as SGHKS and CDR2 as YYEKEE (reference sequence). The CDR3 sequence: CASSWAGQAGNTIYF. The DNA for the CDR3 is TGTGCCAGCAGCTGGGCGGGACAGGCTGGAAACACCATATATTTT.

Turning to this clone: Other nucleotide sequences from this sample produce the same CDR3. The rearrangement uses TRBV5-1 and TRBJ2-7; 11 positions agree with TRBD2. With 4 bases clipped from V and 3 bases from J, the junction kept 6 bases outside the gene matches. This CDR3 has 15 residues. Germline CDR1 reads SGHRS; CDR2 reads YFSETQ. CDR3 bases: TGCGCCAGCAGCCTTGCCGGGACTAGCGGCTACGAGCAGTACTTC. Amino acids: CASSLAGTSGYEQYF. Filled out from reference TRBV5-1 and TRBJ2-7, the complete variable domain reads KAGVTQTPRYLIKTRGQQVTLSCSPISGHRSVSWYQQTPGQGLQFLFEYFSETQRNKGNFPGRFSGRQFSNSRSEMNVSTLELGDSALYLCASSLAGTSGYEQYFGPGTRLTVT.

The chain carries TRBV30 and TRBJ1-1, with D perhaps TRBD1 (5 bases). Per germline, CDR1 GTSNPN and CDR2 SVGIG (reference sequence). Trimming stripped 2 bases from V and 1 base from J, with 8 bases between. The CDR3 is 13 amino acids. CDR3 sequence reads: CAWSIQGNTEAFF. The DNA of the CDR3 is TGTGCCTGGAGTATTCAGGGGAACACTGAAGCTTTCTTT.

The chain has TRBV11-2 and TRBJ1-4, with 11 bases fitting TRBD1. The J segment lost 10 bases and the V segment lost 5 bases, leaving 12 bases of the junction unmatched. Germline CDR1 SGHAT, CDR2 FQNNGV. The CDR3 runs 16 residues. In DNA form, the CDR3 reads TGTGCCAGCAGCCCATCTTACCGGGACAGGGGGGGAAAACTGTTTTTT. Protein: CASSPSYRDRGGKLFF.

This sequence joins TRBV11-2 and TRBJ2-5; 7 positions match TRBD1. Unmatched junction bases numbered 4, after V lost 1 base and J lost 5 bases. Looked up from germline, CDR1 is SGHAT and CDR2 is FQNNGV. The CDR3 covers 14 residues. CDR3 loop: CASSLVGGAETQYF. DNA of the CDR3: TGTGCCAGCAGCTTAGTAGGGGGCGCGGAGACCCAGTACTTC.

The chain carries TRBV30 and TRBJ1-1; maybe TRBD1 (6 bases). Germline V CDR1 and CDR2: GTSNPN, SVGIG (reference sequence). V lost 0 bases, J lost 1 base, and 12 bases lay in between. This CDR3 comprises 15 residues. CDR3 region: CAWSVPGHPNTEAFF. The CDR3 nucleotides read TGTGCCTGGAGTGTGCCGGGACACCCGAACACTGAAGCTTTCTTT.

The V gene is TRBV25-1, the J gene TRBJ1-2, with D perhaps matching TRBD1 (5 bases). Germline CDR1 and CDR2: MGHDK and SYGVNS. Between the trimmed V and J ends, which lost 6 bases and 3 bases, there was a span of 20 bases. The CDR3 is 16 amino acids. The CDR3 DNA sequence: TGTGCCAGCAGAGGATCGGTCCCAGGGCGCTACTATGGCTACACCTTC. Translation gives CASRGSVPGRYYGYTF.

V usage is TRBV7-2 and J usage is TRBJ2-1; 9 nucleotides align to TRBD2. Unmatched junction bases numbered 10, after V lost 4 bases and J lost 9 bases. The CDR3 totals 15 residues. From germline, CDR1 is SGHTA and CDR2 FQGNSA. The CDR3 sequence is CASSSPAGGASEQFF. For the CDR3, the DNA is TGTGCCAGCAGCTCCCCCGCGGGGGGGGCAAGTGAGCAGTTCTTC.